The 18 T cell receptor beta chains in this list originate from one sample, sequenced in a study of control samples from healthy donors and cancer patients. Sequencing used immunoSEQ multiplex PCR; TCRdb keeps in-frame clones, though not all of them. This table has tens of thousands of clones, around 94% appearing once. Material for sequencing was blood. Source of these receptors: a woman aged 18-29 years in good health.

V usage is TRBV5-1 and J usage is TRBJ1-5, with D unresolved. This CDR3 comprises 14 residues. Per germline, CDR1 SGHRS and CDR2 YFSETQ. The V and J ends lost 3 bases and 1 base respectively, with 8 bases between them. The CDR3 loop is CASSYDGSNQPQHF. The CDR3 DNA reads as TGCGCCAGCAGCTACGACGGAAGCAATCAGCCCCAGCATTTT.

The chain combines TRBV18 with TRBJ2-7; 9 bases map to TRBD2. V dropped 6 bases and J dropped 1; count of bases not matched to a gene: 7. This CDR3 contains 15 residues. CDR1 is KGHSH, CDR2 LQKENI, per germline. CDR3: CASSRSGGYSYEQYF. The CDR3 bases are TGTGCCAGCTCCCGTAGCGGGGGCTATTCCTACGAGCAGTACTTC.

The rearrangement joins TRBV28 to TRBJ1-5; 11 bases fit TRBD1. CDR1 and CDR2 (germline): MDHEN, SYDVKM. CDR3 length equals 18 residues. With 4 bases clipped from V and 9 bases from J, the junction kept 17 bases outside the gene matches. CDR3 sequence: CASSYPSPGQGGDRPQHF. DNA of the CDR3: TGTGCCAGCAGTTATCCTAGCCCGGGACAGGGGGGGGACCGGCCCCAGCATTTT.

The chain employs TRBV5-8 and TRBJ2-7; tentatively, D is TRBD1 (5 bases). Trimming took off 4 bases at V and 1 base at J, with 12 bases between the two ends. Germline CDR1 SGHTS, CDR2 YDEGEE. CDR3 length: 14 amino acids. DNA for the CDR3: TGTGCCAGCAGCCAGGGAATACCTTCCTACGAGCAGTACTTC. Amino acids: CASSQGIPSYEQYF.

This chain uses TRBV6-6 with TRBJ1-6; D remains ambiguous. From germline, CDR1 is MNHNY and CDR2 SVGAGI (reference sequence). Trimming shortened V by 4 bases and J by 7 bases, and 8 bases separated the two germline ends. The CDR3 loop spans 13 amino acids. The chain's CDR3 is CASSSGWNSPLHF. The CDR3 DNA is TGTGCCAGCAGTTCGGGCTGGAATTCACCCCTCCACTTT.

The chain couples TRBV6-4 to TRBJ1-3; TRBD1 agrees at 7 bases. The germline V gene encodes CDR1 MRHNA and CDR2 SNTAGT. J was trimmed by 0 bases and V by 0 bases; bases with no gene match: 2. The CDR3 covers 16 residues. The CDR3 protein is CASSDSRGRSGNTIYF. CDR3 DNA sequence: TGTGCCAGCAGTGACTCAAGGGGGCGCTCTGGAAACACCATATATTTT.

The rearrangement joins TRBV10-1 to TRBJ1-1; no reliable D call. Germline loops: CDR1 WNHNN, CDR2 SYGVQD (reference sequence). V lost 6 bases, J lost 2 bases, and 10 bases lay in between. The CDR3 is made up of 13 amino acids. DNA for the CDR3: TGCGCCAGCAGATTCACAGAAAACACTGAAGCTTTCTTT. Its protein product is CASRFTENTEAFF.

V and J are TRBV11-3 and TRBJ2-1, with a possible D match to TRBD2 (7 bases). CDR1 SGHNT and CDR2 YENEEA come from the germline V gene. Trimming shortened V by 1 base and J by 12 bases, and 19 bases separated the two germline ends. This CDR3 region has 15 residues. The CDR3 nucleotides are TGTGCCAGCAGCTTAGGAGGGGGGGTCGGGCATGTGCAGTTCTTC. Its translation is CASSLGGGVGHVQFF.

The chain combines TRBV9 with TRBJ2-5; a possible D gene is TRBD1 (7 bases). Germline V gene lookup returns CDR1 SGDLS and CDR2 YYNGEE. The V end lost 4 bases, the J end lost 2 bases, and 12 bases lay between the germline ends. The CDR3 sequence is 14 residues long. The CDR3 bases are TGTGCCAGCAGCCCAGGGGGAGGTCAAGAGACCCAGTACTTC. This sequence encodes CASSPGGGQETQYF.

The chain recombines TRBV18 with TRBJ2-1; 9 nucleotides agree with TRBD2. The CDR3 contains 16 residues. Looked up from germline, CDR1 is KGHSH and CDR2 is LQKENI. V shed 3 bases and J 5 bases; nucleotides not matched to a gene: 8. The CDR3 nucleotides read TGTGCCAGCTCACCCCTTAGCGGGAGTCTAAACAATGAGCAGTTCTTC. Its translation is CASSPLSGSLNNEQFF.

The rearrangement links TRBV6-1 to TRBJ1-1; 8 nucleotides align to TRBD1. This CDR3 region has 13 residues. The V segment lost 2 bases and the J segment 6 bases; nucleotides outside the gene matches: 2. Germline CDR1 MNHNS, CDR2 SASEGT. CDR3 region: CASSEPDRAEAFF. The CDR3 DNA follows: TGTGCCAGCAGTGAACCGGACAGGGCTGAAGCTTTCTTT.

The rearrangement uses TRBV7-2 and TRBJ2-3; 9 bases are shared with TRBD2. The V and J ends lost 2 bases and 0 bases, in that order; junction bases with no gene match: 6. Germline CDR1 and CDR2: SGHTA and FQGNSA. CDR3 length: 17 residues. The DNA for the CDR3 is TGTGCCAGCAGCTTATGGGCAGCGGGGGGTAGCACAGATACGCAGTATTTT. Protein: CASSLWAAGGSTDTQYF.

The chain links TRBV5-6 to TRBJ2-2, with D perhaps matching TRBD1 or TRBD2 (5 bases each). The V gene lost 2 bases and the J gene lost 4 bases, with 12 bases spanning the gap. The CDR3 length is 15 residues. Germline V gives CDR1 SGHDT, CDR2 YYEEEE. CDR3 loop: CASSLWDLGTGELFF. The CDR3 DNA reads as TGTGCCAGCAGCTTATGGGACCTAGGCACCGGGGAGCTGTTTTTT.

The rearrangement links TRBV6-6 to TRBJ2-7, with TRBD1 matching over 11 bases. The CDR3 extends over 15 amino acids. The V gene end was trimmed by 2 bases and the J gene end by 2 bases; junction bases not matched to a gene: 2. Germline V gene sequence: CDR1 MNHNY, CDR2 SVGAGI (reference sequence). CDR3 region: CASSYLGQGAYEQYF. CDR3 nucleotide sequence: TGTGCCAGCAGTTACCTGGGACAGGGGGCCTACGAGCAGTACTTC.

The chain recombines TRBV20-1 with TRBJ2-1; D ambiguous. Germline lookup yields CDR1 DFQATT and CDR2 SNEGSKA (reference sequence). The CDR3 length is 10 residues. Deletions cut 3 bases from V and 8 bases from J, with 5 bases between. DNA of the CDR3: TGCAGTGCTAGTGGCTATGAGCAGTTCTTC. Translated: CSASGYEQFF.

The chain joins TRBV2 to TRBJ1-4; the D is unclear. Looked up from germline, CDR1 is SNHLY and CDR2 is FYNNEI. This CDR3 has 15 residues. V lost 7 bases, J lost 5 bases, and 17 bases lay in between. The CDR3: CASINEAPANEKLFF. CDR3 DNA: TGTGCCAGCATCAACGAGGCCCCGGCCAATGAAAAACTGTTTTTT.

The J gene is TRBJ1-2, the V gene TRBV28; 10 nucleotides match TRBD1. The V and J ends lost 8 bases and 6 bases, in that order; junction bases with no gene match: 12. Germline V gene lookup returns CDR1 MDHEN and CDR2 SYDVKM. CDR3 length: 15 residues. In nucleotides, the CDR3 is TGTGCCAGCTCGACAGGGGGCGCGTCGTGGAATGGCTACACCTTC. Residues: CASSTGGASWNGYTF.

This clone has a single count. The V gene is TRBV27, the J gene TRBJ1-1; TRBD1 matches at 7 bases. Trimming cost V 7 bases and J 1 base; bases outside gene matches: 6. Looked up from germline, CDR1 is MNHEY and CDR2 is SMNVEV (reference sequence). The CDR3 length is 14 residues. CDR3 coding DNA: TGTGCCAGCAATCCGGGACAGAAGAACACTGAAGCTTTCTTT. Translated: CASNPGQKNTEAFF.